The rows below give T cell receptor beta chains drawn from one sample of a study of cytomegalovirus exposure and HLA in healthy donors. TCRdb's table, derived via immunoSEQ multiplex PCR, lists solely in-frame clones and lacks some. The sample holds over 200,000 clones; around 85% are singletons and the top ten take about 1.2%. Sequencing was performed on PBMCs. Source of these receptors: a human donor in good health. CDR3s include the opening cysteine and the closing phenylalanine or tryptophan. The order of the fields is V gene, J gene, D gene, clone size, CDR3 protein, CDR3 DNA. The D gene is left open where the match is weak. Some rows have no size entry. The others give once, few or many, or a class for an expanded clone.

TRBV2	TRBJ1-3	TRBD1	.	CASSVWDRVTSGNTIYF	TGTGCCAGCAGTGTTTGGGACAGGGTGACTTCAGGAAACACCATATATTTT
TRBV19	TRBJ2-7	.	.	CASSPRGKAGGSYEQYF	TGTGCCAGTAGTCCCAGGGGCAAGGCGGGCGGCTCCTACGAGCAGTACTTC
TRBV5-1	TRBJ1-1	TRBD1	.	CASSLATRTGNTEAFF	TGCGCCAGCAGCTTGGCTACCAGGACAGGGAACACTGAAGCTTTCTTT
TRBV4-2	TRBJ2-7	TRBD1	.	CASSQDQSRTGIYEQYF	TGTGCCAGCAGCCAAGACCAATCGAGGACAGGGATCTACGAGCAGTACTTC
TRBV5-1	TRBJ2-3	TRBD2	once	CASSLVGGNTDTQYF	TGCGCCAGCAGCTTGGTGGGAGGGAACACAGATACGCAGTATTTT
TRBV7-8	TRBJ2-5	.	.	CASSSQGHWETQYF	TGTGCCAGCAGCAGCCAGGGACACTGGGAGACCCAGTACTTC
TRBV19	TRBJ2-2	.	.	CASSRTTELNTGELFF	TGTGCCAGTAGTAGGACGACAGAGCTTAACACCGGGGAGCTGTTTTTT
TRBV6-6	TRBJ2-3	TRBD1	.	CASSSGQPDTQYF	TGTGCCAGCAGCTCGGGACAGCCAGATACGCAGTATTTT
TRBV7-9	TRBJ2-5	.	.	CASSLGRGETQYF	TGTGCCAGCAGCTTAGGCAGGGGAGAGACCCAGTACTTC
TRBV7-9	TRBJ2-1	TRBD2	.	CASSPTSGSYNEQFF	TGTGCCAGCAGCCCCACTAGCGGGAGCTACAATGAGCAGTTCTTC
TRBV9	TRBJ2-1	TRBD2	.	CASTRGLGRAGVFENEQFF	TGTGCCAGCACTAGGGGTCTGGGACGTGCGGGAGTTTTCGAAAATGAGCAGTTCTTC
TRBV5-1	TRBJ2-3	.	.	CATRVGASDSTDTQYF	TGCGCCACCCGAGTCGGGGCTAGCGATAGCACAGATACGCAGTATTTT
TRBV7-3	TRBJ2-1	TRBD1	.	CASSPDRVGEQFF	TGTGCCAGCAGCCCCGACAGGGTAGGTGAGCAGTTCTTC
TRBV19	TRBJ2-2	TRBD2	.	CASRRTSGYTGELFF	TGTGCCAGTAGGCGGACTAGCGGATACACCGGGGAGCTGTTTTTT
TRBV18	TRBJ2-7	TRBD2	.	CASSSAGTSGSRSREQYF	TGTGCCAGCTCATCGGCCGGGACTAGCGGGAGTCGTAGTCGCGAGCAGTACTTC
TRBV7-3	TRBJ2-5	TRBD2	.	CASSLIAGGPVETQYF	TGTGCCAGCAGCTTAATTGCGGGAGGGCCGGTAGAGACCCAGTACTTC
TRBV30	TRBJ2-5	.	.	CAWTNLGLGAQYF	TGTGCCTGGACCAATCTGGGTTTAGGGGCCCAGTACTTC
TRBV6-5	TRBJ1-2	.	.	CASTSWGDSGYTF	TGTGCCAGCACTTCATGGGGGGACTCTGGCTACACCTTC
TRBV28	TRBJ2-7	TRBD1	.	CASSPGQGTYEQYF	TGTGCCAGCAGTCCGGGACAGGGTACCTACGAGCAGTACTTC
TRBV5-1	TRBJ2-3	TRBD1	.	CASSLPRQGSDTQYF	TGCGCCAGCAGCTTGCCTCGACAGGGGTCAGATACGCAGTATTTT
TRBV5-8	TRBJ1-5	.	.	CASSFGSSNQPQHF	TGTGCCAGCAGCTTCGGGAGTAGCAATCAGCCCCAGCATTTT
TRBV18	TRBJ2-1	.	few	CASSPSRENEQFF	TGTGCCAGCTCTCCCTCTAGGGAGAATGAGCAGTTCTTC
TRBV7-3	TRBJ2-1	.	.	CSSSPGTLRTYNEQFF	TGTTCCAGCAGCCCAGGGACTCTAAGAACCTACAATGAGCAGTTCTTC
TRBV18	TRBJ1-2	.	.	CASSPVPVLDGYTF	TGTGCCAGCTCACCAGTCCCCGTGTTAGATGGCTACACCTTC
TRBV28	TRBJ2-3	TRBD2	.	CASQRGGAGTDTQYF	TGTGCCAGCCAAAGAGGCGGAGCGGGAACAGATACGCAGTATTTT
TRBV29-1	TRBJ2-1	TRBD2	.	CSVEPASGRLIEQFF	TGCAGCGTTGAACCCGCTAGCGGGAGGTTAATTGAGCAGTTCTTC
TRBV6-5	TRBJ1-4	TRBD1	.	CATGTGDEKLFF	TGTGCCACCGGAACAGGGGATGAAAAACTGTTTTTT
TRBV6-5	TRBJ2-1	.	.	CASPTTGYNEQFF	TGTGCCAGCCCGACGACAGGCTACAATGAGCAGTTCTTC
TRBV27	TRBJ2-7	TRBD1	.	CASSFGTGAYEQYF	TGTGCCAGCAGTTTTGGGACAGGGGCTTACGAGCAGTACTTC
TRBV9	TRBJ2-3	.	.	CASSFQGSTDTQYF	TGTGCCAGCAGCTTTCAGGGGAGCACAGATACGCAGTATTTT
TRBV10-1	TRBJ1-4	TRBD1	.	CARTGQGLGEKLFF	TGCGCCAGAACGGGACAGGGTCTGGGCGAAAAACTGTTTTTT
TRBV9	TRBJ2-1	.	.	CASRPGSGNEQFF	TGTGCCAGCAGGCCTGGGAGCGGCAATGAGCAGTTCTTC
TRBV5-1	TRBJ1-1	.	.	CASSPGQNTEAFF	TGCGCCAGCAGCCCCGGACAGAACACTGAAGCTTTCTTT
TRBV2	TRBJ2-7	.	once	CASSEPRVGELTYEQYF	TGTGCCAGCAGTGAACCCCGAGTCGGTGAGCTAACCTACGAGCAGTACTTC
TRBV19	TRBJ1-4	TRBD1	.	CASSIDLGTATNEKLFF	TGTGCCAGTAGTATAGATCTTGGGACAGCAACTAATGAAAAACTGTTTTTT
TRBV6-5	TRBJ1-2	TRBD1	once	CASSYSRTGIYGYTF	TGTGCCAGCAGTTACTCGAGGACAGGGATATATGGCTACACCTTC
TRBV29-1	TRBJ2-2	.	once	CSVPIAVPNTGELFF	TGCAGCGTACCTATAGCGGTACCGAACACCGGGGAGCTGTTTTTT
TRBV2	TRBJ2-7	TRBD2	.	CASTGREDYYEQYF	TGTGCCAGCACTGGGCGGGAGGACTACTACGAGCAGTACTTC
TRBV6-1	TRBJ2-1	TRBD1	.	CASMPGQAFNEQFF	TGTGCCAGCATGCCAGGACAGGCCTTCAATGAGCAGTTCTTC
TRBV5-1	TRBJ2-2	TRBD1	.	CASRETGIGELFF	TGCGCCAGCAGAGAGACAGGGATCGGGGAGCTGTTTTTT
TRBV30	TRBJ2-5	.	.	CAWRPGHNQETQYF	TGTGCCTGGAGACCGGGACACAACCAAGAGACCCAGTACTTC
TRBV28	TRBJ2-3	.	.	CASSRRLTDTQYF	TGTGCCAGCAGCCGTCGACTCACAGATACGCAGTATTTT
TRBV1	TRBJ2-1	.	.	CTSSTGRTPKREQFF	TGCACCAGCAGCACAGGTCGGACACCAAAAAGGGAGCAGTTCTTC
TRBV25-1	TRBJ1-6	TRBD1	.	CASSDSTGTENSPLHF	TGTGCCAGCAGTGACAGTACCGGGACAGAAAATTCACCCCTCCACTTT
TRBV7-6	TRBJ2-1	TRBD1	.	CASSLAGLTGASYNEQFF	TGTGCCAGCAGCTTAGCGGGTTTGACAGGGGCTTCCTACAATGAGCAGTTCTTC
TRBV19	TRBJ2-7	TRBD1	.	CASSMSSRGLDEQYF	TGTGCCAGTAGTATGTCGTCCAGGGGGCTAGACGAGCAGTACTTC
TRBV5-1	TRBJ2-2	.	.	CASSLGSAGVNTGELFF	TGCGCCAGCAGCTTAGGGTCTGCGGGTGTGAACACCGGGGAGCTGTTTTTT
TRBV27	TRBJ2-5	TRBD2	.	CASSLWGGRETQYF	TGTGCCAGCAGTTTATGGGGGGGTCGAGAGACCCAGTACTTC
TRBV7-3	TRBJ2-5	.	.	CASSPQGRGETQYF	TGTGCCAGCAGCCCACAGGGAAGGGGAGAGACCCAGTACTTC
TRBV5-6	TRBJ2-2	.	.	CASSGSPGSNTGELFF	TGTGCCAGCAGCGGCTCTCCGGGGTCGAACACCGGGGAGCTGTTTTTT
TRBV19	TRBJ1-1	.	.	CASSIQHMNTEAFF	TGTGCCAGTAGTATTCAACACATGAACACTGAAGCTTTCTTT
TRBV25-1	TRBJ2-5	.	.	CASSHTGRGFQETQYF	TGTGCCAGCAGCCACACTGGTAGGGGATTCCAAGAGACCCAGTACTTC
TRBV7-2	TRBJ2-3	.	.	CASSFRGAHTQYF	TGTGCCAGCAGCTTCCGTGGGGCACATACGCAGTATTTT